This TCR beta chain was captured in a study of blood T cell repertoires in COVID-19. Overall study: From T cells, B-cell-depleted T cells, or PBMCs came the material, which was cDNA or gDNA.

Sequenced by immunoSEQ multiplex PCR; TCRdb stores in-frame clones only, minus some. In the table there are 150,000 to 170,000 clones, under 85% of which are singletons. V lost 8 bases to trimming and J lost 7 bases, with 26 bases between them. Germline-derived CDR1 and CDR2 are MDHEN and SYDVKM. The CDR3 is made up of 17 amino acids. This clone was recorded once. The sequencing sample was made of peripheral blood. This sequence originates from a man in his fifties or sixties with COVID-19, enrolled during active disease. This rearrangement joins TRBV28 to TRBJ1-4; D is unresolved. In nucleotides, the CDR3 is TGTGCCAGCGACTCAGCGGCCGGTGGTTCAGGTGGTGAAAAACTGTTTTTT. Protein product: CASDSAAGGSGGEKLFF.